These 4 T cell receptor beta chains were all obtained from the same sample, sequenced in a study of response to subunit inactivated influenza vaccine. TCRdb re-derived calls from the RT-PCR reads in MiXCR, one entry per CDR3 protein. The sample holds roughly 170,000 distinct CDR3 sequences, about 9% seen once. The specimen was non-naive T cells sorted from PBMCs, collected on the day of vaccination. The receptors were sampled from a man aged 50-59 years who received an inactivated influenza vaccine.

This clonotype was seen ten or more times. The rearrangement links TRBV20-1 to TRBJ2-1; D might be TRBD1 (6 bases). V was trimmed by 3 bases and J by 8 bases, leaving 8 bases between them. Germline CDR1 reads DFQATT; CDR2 reads SNEGSKA (reference sequence). There are 11 residues in the CDR3. CDR3 sequence reads: CSASAGDEQFF. The CDR3, as DNA: TGCAGTGCTAGCGCAGGGGATGAGCAGTTCTTC.

This clonotype showed up just a few times. The CDR3 DNA is TGCAGTGCCTTACCCGGGGGCAATCAGCCCCAGCATTTT. It encodes CSALPGGNQPQHF. The V gene is TRBV20-1, the J gene TRBJ1-5; D call uncertain. This CDR3 region has 13 residues. CDR1 is DFQATT and CDR2 is SNEGSKA in the germline V gene (reference sequence). The V gene lost 6 bases and the J gene lost 2 bases, with 11 bases spanning the gap.

There are many counts of this clonotype. The rearrangement joins TRBV29-1 to TRBJ2-1, with TRBD2 matching over 9 bases. This CDR3 spans 17 amino acids. Trimming took 4 bases from V and 5 from J; bases not matched to a gene: 15. Germline V gives CDR1 SQVTM, CDR2 ANQGSEA. DNA for the CDR3: TGCAGCGTTGCCTCTAGCGGGGTCGTCCGGGAAAACAATGAGCAGTTCTTC. It yields the protein CSVASSGVVRENNEQFF.

To note about this clonotype: This may be a read error: a much more frequent sequence differs by one nucleotide. This sequence joins TRBV7-2 and TRBJ1-3; D is undetermined. Per germline, CDR1 SGHTA and CDR2 FQGNSA. CDR3 length: 13 amino acids. Here the CDR3 DNA reads TGTGCCACCAGCTTGCTCTCCCCCAACACCATATATTTT. It yields the protein CATSLLSPNTIYF.